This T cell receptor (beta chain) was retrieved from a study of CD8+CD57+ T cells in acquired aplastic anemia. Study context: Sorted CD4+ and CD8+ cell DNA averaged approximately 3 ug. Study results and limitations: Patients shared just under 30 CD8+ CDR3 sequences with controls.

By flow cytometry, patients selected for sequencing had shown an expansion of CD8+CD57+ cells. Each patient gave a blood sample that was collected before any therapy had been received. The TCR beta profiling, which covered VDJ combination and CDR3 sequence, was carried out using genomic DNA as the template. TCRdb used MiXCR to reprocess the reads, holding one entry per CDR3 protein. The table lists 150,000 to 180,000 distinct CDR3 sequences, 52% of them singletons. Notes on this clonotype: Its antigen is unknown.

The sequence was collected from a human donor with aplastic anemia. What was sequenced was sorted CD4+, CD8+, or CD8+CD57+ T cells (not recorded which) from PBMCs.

Here the CDR3 reads CASSPRQGGTDTQYF. CDR3 in DNA: TGCGCCAGCAGCCCCCGACAGGGGGGCACAGATACGCAGTATTTT. The rearrangement joins TRBV4-1 to TRBJ2-3, with TRBD1 matching 9 bases. CDR1 and CDR2 from the germline V gene are MGHRA and YSYEKL. The CDR3 runs to 15 residues. The V gene end was trimmed by 4 bases and the J gene end by 1 base; junction bases not matched to a gene: 3.